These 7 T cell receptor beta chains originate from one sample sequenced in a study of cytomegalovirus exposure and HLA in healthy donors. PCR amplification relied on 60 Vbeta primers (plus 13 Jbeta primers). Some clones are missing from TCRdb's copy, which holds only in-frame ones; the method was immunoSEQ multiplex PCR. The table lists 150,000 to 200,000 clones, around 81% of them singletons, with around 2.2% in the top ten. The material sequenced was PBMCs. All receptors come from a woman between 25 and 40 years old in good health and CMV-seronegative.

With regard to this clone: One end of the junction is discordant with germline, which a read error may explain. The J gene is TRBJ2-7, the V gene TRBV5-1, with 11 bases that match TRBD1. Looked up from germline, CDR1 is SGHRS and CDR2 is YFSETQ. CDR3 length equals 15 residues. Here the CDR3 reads CASSLGTGGRAEQYF. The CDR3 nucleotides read TGTGCCAGCAGCTTGGGGACAGGGGGACGGGCCGAGCAGTACTTC.

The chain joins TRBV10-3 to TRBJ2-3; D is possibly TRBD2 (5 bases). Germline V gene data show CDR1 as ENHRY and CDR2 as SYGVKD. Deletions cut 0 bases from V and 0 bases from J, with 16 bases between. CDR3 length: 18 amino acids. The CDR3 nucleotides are TGTGCCATCAGTGAGTCCCTTCAGAGGGTCCGAAGCACAGATACGCAGTATTTT. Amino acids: CAISESLQRVRSTDTQYF.

CDR3 sequence: CASSEFRQIHEKLFF. The DNA of the CDR3 is TGTGCCAGCAGTGAATTCAGACAGATACATGAAAAACTGTTTTTT. V is TRBV6-1 and J is TRBJ1-4; maybe TRBD1 (5 bases). The CDR3 covers 15 residues. V dropped 2 bases and J dropped 6 bases, with 13 bases sitting between them. CDR1 MNHNS and CDR2 SASEGT come from the germline V gene.

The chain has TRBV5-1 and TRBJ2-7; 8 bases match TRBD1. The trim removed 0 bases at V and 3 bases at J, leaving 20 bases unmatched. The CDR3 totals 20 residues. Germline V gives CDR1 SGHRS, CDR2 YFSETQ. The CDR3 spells CASSLGRAGGFLGIYYEQYF. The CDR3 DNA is TGCGCCAGCAGCTTGGGTAGGGCAGGGGGCTTCTTAGGCATTTACTACGAGCAGTACTTC.

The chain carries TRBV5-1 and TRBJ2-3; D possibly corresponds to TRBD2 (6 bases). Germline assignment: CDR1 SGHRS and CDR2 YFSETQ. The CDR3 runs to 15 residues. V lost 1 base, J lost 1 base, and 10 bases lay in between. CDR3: CASSLSGSGTDTQYF. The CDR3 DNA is TGCGCCAGCAGCTTGTCCGGGAGCGGCACAGATACGCAGTATTTT.

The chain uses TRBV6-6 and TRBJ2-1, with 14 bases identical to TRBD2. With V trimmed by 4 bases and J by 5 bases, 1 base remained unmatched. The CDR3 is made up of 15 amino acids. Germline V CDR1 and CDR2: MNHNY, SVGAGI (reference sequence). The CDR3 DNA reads TGTGCCAGCAGTTCGACTAGCGGGAGGGACAATGAGCAGTTCTTC. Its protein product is CASSSTSGRDNEQFF.

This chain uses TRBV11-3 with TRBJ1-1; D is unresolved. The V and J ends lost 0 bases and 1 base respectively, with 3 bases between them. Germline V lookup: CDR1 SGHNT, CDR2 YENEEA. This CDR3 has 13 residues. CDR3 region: CASSLDRNTEAFF. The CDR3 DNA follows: TGTGCCAGCAGCTTAGACAGGAACACTGAAGCTTTCTTT.